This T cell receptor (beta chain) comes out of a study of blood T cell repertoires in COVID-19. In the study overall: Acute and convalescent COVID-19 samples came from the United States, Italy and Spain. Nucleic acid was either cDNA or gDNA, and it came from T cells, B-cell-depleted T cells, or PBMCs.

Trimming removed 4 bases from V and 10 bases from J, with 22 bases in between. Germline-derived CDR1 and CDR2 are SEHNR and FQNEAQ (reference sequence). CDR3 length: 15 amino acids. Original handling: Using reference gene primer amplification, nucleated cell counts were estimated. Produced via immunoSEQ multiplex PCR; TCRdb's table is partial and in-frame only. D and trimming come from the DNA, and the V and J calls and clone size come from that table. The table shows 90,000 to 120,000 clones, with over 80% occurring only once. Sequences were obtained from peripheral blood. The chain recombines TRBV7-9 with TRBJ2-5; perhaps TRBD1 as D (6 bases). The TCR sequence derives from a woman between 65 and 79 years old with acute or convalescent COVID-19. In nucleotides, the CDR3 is TGTGCCAGCAGCTACAGACAGGCTCCCGGGTTCGGCCAGTACTTC. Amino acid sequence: CASSYRQAPGFGQYF.